This T cell receptor (beta chain) came from a study of CD8 T cells in Susac syndrome (dated by TCRdb to the late 2010s). Context from the whole study: Whether CD8+ T cell activation and differentiation in Susac syndrome was antigen driven was tested using repertoire sequencing. The study compared CD8+ T cell repertoire clonality among approximately twelve healthy donors, around 14 Susac syndrome patients and 15 multiple sclerosis patients. Points the paper makes about the study in general: The TCR sequencing and HLA analysis was acknowledged to have included a relatively small number of individuals.

RNA was extracted using the RNeasy kit, and roughly 0.5 to 1 microgram was reverse transcribed with random hexamers. The immunoSEQ multiplex PCR assay, which covers 54 Vbeta and 13 Jbeta segments, was used to amplify TCR beta CDR3 regions. PCR amplification bias was corrected using a synthetic template baseline for primer optimization and computational correction. Turning to the authors' computational methods: Reads were assigned to V, D and J genes according to IMGT and analyzed in immunoSEQ Analyzer, with only productive sequences retained. Clonality was computed as one minus Shannon entropy normalized by log2 of the number of productive unique sequences. For each patient and control, public and private clones were evaluated within the 100 most prevalent clones. Clones were defined as Susac-specific when absent from the healthy and MS cohorts, from some 1,100 published viral clones and from other ImmuneACCESS disease sequences. The public reads were run again by TCRdb, first through fastp at Q25 and then through MiXCR, and only productive beta chains were kept. Each CDR3 protein gets just one entry, which takes the most common genes and DNA from the rows behind it. For this entry, the V and J calls and clone size follow TCRdb and not the study's own pipeline. The sample table shows about 150,000 distinct CDR3 sequences, and about 95% are seen once. Jointly, the top ten make up 0.14% to 0.15% of the sample.

With respect to this clonotype: This clone's antigen is unknown. Per-base quality was not reported, and no clone a single base away is much larger than it.

Peripheral blood CD8+ and CD4+ T cells from healthy donors, Susac syndrome patients and multiple sclerosis patients were profiled by high-throughput TCR beta sequencing. Treatment-naive patients with stable or active relapsing-remitting disease fulfilling revised McDonald criteria were used as multiple sclerosis controls. Bulk CD8+ and CD4+ T cells were purified magnetically by negative isolation, whereas CD8+ TEMRA cells were enriched by FACS. Blood was drawn into EDTA tubes, processed within 24 hours, and PBMCs were isolated by density gradient centrifugation. PBMCs intended for TCR sequencing were frozen in liquid nitrogen and were later thawed in a 37 degrees C water bath. A purity of at least 90% was achieved for sorted or isolated CD4+, CD8+ and CD8+ TEMRA cells. The CDR3 sequence holds 12 residues, the cysteine and phenylalanine included. The kept DNA is CDR3 alone, 36 bases in frame from the first base. CDR1 and CDR2 are read off the germline V gene (reference sequence) as SEHNR and FQNEAQ. Trimming takes 0 bases from V and 7 bases from J, and the germline ends sit 6 bases apart.

This chain is built from TRBV7-9 and TRBJ2-5, with no reliable assignment of the D segment. Sequencing used CD8+ T cells from PBMCs. The clonotype was recovered from a human donor with multiple sclerosis. The CDR3 protein is CASSLADRTQYF. The DNA sequence is as follows: TGTGCCAGCAGCTTAGCGGACCGGACCCAGTACTTC.